The T cell receptor beta chain described here comes from a study of T cell repertoires in cytomegalovirus infection (dated by TCRdb to the late 2010s). Turning to the overall study: Recently identified HLA-C-restricted CMV epitopes, whose presentation resists viral immunomodulation, were targeted by peptide stimulations together with well-studied HLA-B-restricted epitopes. Donor HLA type was relevant to the analysis, as public TCR beta signatures indicated carriage of CMV infection together with the matching HLA type.

This clonotype has at least ten counts. No cognate antigen has been identified for it. No per-base quality is available; no much larger clone lies one base away. The V end loses 3 bases and the J end loses 8 bases, and a stretch of 17 bases separates them. Spanning cysteine to phenylalanine, the CDR3 consists of 15 amino acids. Only the CDR3 DNA is retained, 45 bases long and in frame from the first base. CDR1 and CDR2 are read off the germline V gene as SGHVS and FQNEAQ. What this sample's treatment or condition label stands for: in vitro stimulation with specific CMV peptide epitopes to enrich CMV-specific T cells. What the study reported, not specific to this receptor: Carriers of CMV infection plus the relevant HLA type were discriminated by the cumulative frequency of public TCR beta family members in the study cohort and in an independent roughly 400-donor cohort. The ex vivo response was dominated by HLA-C-restricted CMV-specific TCR beta clonotypes, and the single most frequent clonotype in two of eight donors was supplied by these HLA-C-restricted clonotypes.

These reads were obtained on an Illumina HiSeq 1500. The public reads were quality trimmed at Q25 with fastp and then assembled into clones with MiXCR by TCRdb, keeping productive beta chains. Each record represents a unique CDR3 protein, reported with the most common genes and DNA among its rows. For this sample there are about 700,000 distinct CDR3 sequences; roughly 33% appear just once. The ten largest clones take up roughly 20% of the sample. The clonotype comes from a human donor in good health (CMV status not recorded). Some clones in this sample may be carry-over from other donors' samples. The V and J genes are TRBV7-8 and TRBJ2-1; the D assignment is uncertain and may be TRBD1 or TRBD2, with 5 bases supporting each. Specimen: cultured PBMCs, collected from culture after CMV antigen stimulation. The nucleotide sequence is given as TGTGCCAGCAGCTTCAGACGGGGCAAGTGGTATGAGCAGTTCTTC. This sequence encodes CASSFRRGKWYEQFF.